Listed below are T cell receptor beta chains from one sample, sequenced in a study of T cell changes during pregnancy in multiple sclerosis. Assay: immunoSEQ multiplex PCR; the TCRdb copy retains only in-frame clones and omits some. The sample holds some 50,000 clones; 92% are singletons and the top ten take roughly 0.2%. The sample here was CD4+ T cells from peripheral blood mononuclear cells, taken in the second trimester of pregnancy. The source of these receptors is a female donor with multiple sclerosis, enrolled in a pregnancy study. CDR3s include the opening cysteine and the closing phenylalanine or tryptophan. A D gene is named only where the DNA matches it firmly. Only part of the rows carry a size: once, few, many, or a class if the clone is expanded.

>TRBJ1-3|14|.|TRBV19|.
TGTGCCAGTAGTACCGGGGATTCTGGAAACACCATATATTTT
CASSTGDSGNTIYF
>TRBJ1-1|12|.|TRBV5-1|.
TGCGCCAGCAGCGAAGACAGCCCTGAAGCTTTCTTT
CASSEDSPEAFF
>TRBJ2-5|16|.|TRBV5-1|.
TGCGCCAGCAGCTTGGGACTTGGGCAGGGTGGAGAGACCCAGTACTTC
CASSLGLGQGGETQYF
>TRBJ1-3|14|.|TRBV2|.
TGTGCCAGCACCCCGGAGTTCTCTGGAAACACCATATATTTT
CASTPEFSGNTIYF
>TRBJ1-1|14|.|TRBV7-8|.
TGTGCCAGCAGCTTAGGGCCAATATTCGCTGAAGCTTTCTTT
CASSLGPIFAEAFF
>TRBJ1-2|15|.|TRBV4-2|.
TGTGCCAGCAGCCAAGGCCGACAGGATGGGAATGGCTACACCTTC
CASSQGRQDGNGYTF
>TRBJ2-7|14|.|TRBV15|.
TGTGCCACCAGCAGCCGGGACACGACCTACGAGCAGTACTTC
CATSSRDTTYEQYF
>TRBJ2-7|13|.|TRBV13|.
TGTGCCAGCAGCTTAGACAGGGAAGACGAGCAGTACTTC
CASSLDREDEQYF
>TRBJ1-5|16|.|TRBV28|.
TGTGCCAGCAGCCGGCGGGGAGGGGTTAGCAATCAGCCCCAGCATTTT
CASSRRGGVSNQPQHF
>TRBJ2-2|14|.|TRBV19|.
TGTGCCAGTAGTAGGTCGGCGAACACCGGGGAGCTGTTTTTT
CASSRSANTGELFF
>TRBJ1-4|15|few|TRBV19|TRBD1
TGTGCCAGTAGTATTAGGTCAGGGGGAGATGAAAAACTGTTTTTT
CASSIRSGGDEKLFF
>TRBJ2-1|15|.|TRBV5-1|TRBD1
TGCGCCAGCAGCCGGGGACAGGGGGCGCAAAATGAGCAGTTCTTC
CASSRGQGAQNEQFF
>TRBJ2-5|13|.|TRBV7-3|.
TGTGCCAGCAGCCCAGGGGTGGGAGAGACCCAGTACTTC
CASSPGVGETQYF